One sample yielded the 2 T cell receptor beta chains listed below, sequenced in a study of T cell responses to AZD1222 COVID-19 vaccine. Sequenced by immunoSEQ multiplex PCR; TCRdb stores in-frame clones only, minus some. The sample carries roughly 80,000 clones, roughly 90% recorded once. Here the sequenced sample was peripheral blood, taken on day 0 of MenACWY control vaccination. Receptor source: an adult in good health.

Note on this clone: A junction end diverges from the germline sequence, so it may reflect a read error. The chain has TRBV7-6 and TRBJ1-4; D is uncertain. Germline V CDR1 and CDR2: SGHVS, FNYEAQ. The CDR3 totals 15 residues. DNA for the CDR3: TGTGCTAGCAGCTTAGTGGTTAACACCAATGAAAAACTGTTTTTT. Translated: CASSLVVNTNEKLFF.

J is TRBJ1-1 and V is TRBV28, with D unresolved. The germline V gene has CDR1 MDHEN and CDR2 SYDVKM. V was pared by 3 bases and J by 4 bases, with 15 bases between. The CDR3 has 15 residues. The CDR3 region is CASSFSPPGITEAFF. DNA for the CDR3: TGTGCCAGCAGTTTCTCGCCCCCGGGGATCACTGAAGCTTTCTTT. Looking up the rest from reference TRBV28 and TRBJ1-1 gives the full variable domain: DVKVTQSSRYLVKRTGEKVFLECVQDMDHENMFWYRQDPGLGLRLIYFSYDVKMKEKGDIPEGYSVSREKKERFSLILESASTNQTSMYLCASSFSPPGITEAFFGQGTRLTVV.